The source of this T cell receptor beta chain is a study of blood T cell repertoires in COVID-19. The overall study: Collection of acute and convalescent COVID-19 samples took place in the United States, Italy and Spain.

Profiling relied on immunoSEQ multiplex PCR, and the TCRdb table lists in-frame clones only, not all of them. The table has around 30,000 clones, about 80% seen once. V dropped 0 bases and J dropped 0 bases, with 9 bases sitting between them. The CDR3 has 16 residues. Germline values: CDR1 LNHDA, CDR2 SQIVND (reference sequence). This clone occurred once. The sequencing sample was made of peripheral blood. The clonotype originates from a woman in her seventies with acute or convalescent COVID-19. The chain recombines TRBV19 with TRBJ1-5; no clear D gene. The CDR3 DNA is TGTGCCAGTAGTATAGAGCCGGGGTATAGCAATCAGCCCCAGCATTTT. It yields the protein CASSIEPGYSNQPQHF.